This entry describes one TCR beta chain. TCRdb's table, derived via immunoSEQ multiplex PCR, lists solely in-frame clones and lacks some. The data contain over 85,000 clones, 70% to 90% of them singletons. Losses at the gene ends were 4 bases for V and 5 bases for J; bases not matched to a gene: 10. CDR3 size: 15 residues. Germline loops: CDR1 SEHNR, CDR2 FQNEAQ (reference sequence). These data come from a study of T cell responses to AZD1222 COVID-19 vaccine. This specimen consisted of peripheral blood, obtained 28 days after the second AZD1222 dose. The sequence derives from an adult who received the AZD1222 COVID-19 vaccine. V gene TRBV7-9 combines with J gene TRBJ2-7, with 8 bases that match TRBD1. CDR3 DNA: TGTGCCAGCAGCTCGCCTATCCGGGACAGGAACGAGCAGTACTTC. Protein: CASSSPIRDRNEQYF.